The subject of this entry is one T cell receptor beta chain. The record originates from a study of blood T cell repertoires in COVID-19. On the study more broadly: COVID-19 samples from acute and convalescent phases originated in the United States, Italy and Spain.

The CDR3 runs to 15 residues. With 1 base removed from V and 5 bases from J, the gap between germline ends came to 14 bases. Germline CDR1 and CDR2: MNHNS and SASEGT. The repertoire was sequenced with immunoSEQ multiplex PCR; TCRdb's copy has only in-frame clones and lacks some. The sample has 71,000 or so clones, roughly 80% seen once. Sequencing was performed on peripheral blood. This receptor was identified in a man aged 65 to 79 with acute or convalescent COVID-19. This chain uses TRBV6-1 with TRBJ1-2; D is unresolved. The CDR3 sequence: CASSEGEGEVYGYTF. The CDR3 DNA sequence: TGTGCCAGCAGTGAAGGAGAGGGAGAAGTGTATGGCTACACCTTC.